This record looks at one TCR beta chain sequence and its context. Its cognate antigen is unknown. The assay was immunoSEQ multiplex PCR, and TCRdb's table has in-frame clones only and misses some. Of approximately 110,000 clones listed, 94% are singletons. This entry comes from a study of brain T cells in children with intractable seizures. Study-wide results and caveats: Absence of clones before surgery may stem from lower sequencing depth.

Surgery cases with the highest brain T cell transcript signatures were chosen for sequencing. Pre-surgery treatment included at least one anti-epileptic drug. This CDR3 is built from 13 residues. From germline, CDR1 is SQVTM and CDR2 ANQGSEA. V dropped 0 bases and J dropped 7 bases, with 9 bases sitting between them. The receptor's source is a boy less than two years old with hemimegalencephaly and intractable seizures. The V gene is TRBV29-1, the J gene TRBJ1-4; D unclear. Sequencing was performed on peripheral blood, taken at surgery. This CDR3 is CSVEEHKGEKLFF. The CDR3 DNA follows: TGCAGCGTTGAAGAGCACAAGGGTGAAAAACTGTTTTTT.